The entry below gives a single TCR beta chain sequence along with its context. Its recognized antigen is unknown. It has no much larger one-base neighbor in the sample; base qualities were not kept. The CDR3 has 13 amino acids, counting the end cysteine and phenylalanine. The DNA shown is the 39-base CDR3, in frame from base 1. V is reduced by 1 base and J by 7 bases, leaving a spacing of 11 bases between them. According to the germline V gene, CDR1 reads ENHRY and CDR2 reads SYGVKD. The sample's time point, from its label and the paper: pre-treatment sample, taken before nivolumab and TIL therapy. Adults with stage 4 NSCLC were enrolled from late 2017 to early 2020 in a dual-center phase I trial. The samples were drawn from an open-label, single-arm phase I trial testing tumor-infiltrating lymphocyte therapy combined with nivolumab in advanced non-small cell lung cancer. Mononuclear cells from blood collected in EDTA tubes were isolated on a Ficoll gradient and snap-frozen as pellets, and DNA was then extracted using a Qiagen mini-prep kit.

The data were obtained in a study of TIL therapy for anti-PD-1-resistant metastatic lung cancer (dated by TCRdb to the early 2020s). Regarding the study in general: Tumors were collected before any PD-1/PD-L1 blockade, after which patients were given nivolumab, and patients who progressed were given lymphodepletion, an infusion of expanded TIL and IL-2. Enrolled patients had a median age of 54 years (range about 38-85) and a median tumor PD-L1 proportion score of around 5.9%. The cohort was predominantly lung adenocarcinoma, with several EGFR-mutant and two ALK-rearranged tumors, and half of patients were current or former smokers. A median non-synonymous tumor mutation burden of approximately 1.4 mutations per megabase was determined across the cohort by whole-exome sequencing. T cell receptor beta sequencing of tumor and peripheral blood served to follow clonotypes across the tumor, the expanded TIL product, and serial blood samples.

TCR beta CDR3 regions were amplified from genomic DNA with the immunoSEQ v3 hsTCRB kit using bias-controlled multiplex PCR. The TCR libraries were sequenced on an Illumina NextSeq 500 to roughly 1.8 million read pairs for survey level or about 5-6.5 million read pairs for deep level. Per the authors' processing: V, D and J genes were assigned, non-productive sequences were removed, and clonality was reported by immunoSEQ Analyzer software. Repertoires were compared by productive Simpson clonality and by the Morisita overlap index of productive TRB rearrangements between infused TIL and blood. The absolute count of a clonotype in blood was estimated by multiplying the lymphocyte count by the CD3+ fraction and by the productive frequency of the clone. The immuneACCESS repertoire file appears here via TCRdb, limited to in-frame rearrangements. These files lack a portion of the clones; in checked studies, under half of the deficit traces to unresolved V genes, and the cause of the others is not known. V, J and clone size derive from that table, while D and trimming were established from the DNA sequence. The sample yields about 52,000 clones; 79% were counted once. 4.5% to 5.5% of the sample lies in the top ten.

Broader findings and caveats from the paper: The baseline peripheral repertoire was partially replaced by infused TIL clonotypes, which then decayed over months, and persistence showed no apparent association with response. The study protocol defined all tumor marker inferences as exploratory. Generalizability was limited because the cohort was highly selected, with more treatment-naive, never-smoker and oncogene-addicted patients included than is typical.

The sequences come from blood, collected at baseline. This clonotype originated in a woman aged 30 to 85 with non-small cell lung cancer. This sequence uses TRBV10-3 and TRBJ2-7, with TRBD1 as a weak D call on 5 bases. Here the CDR3 is given as CAISEFQDTEQYF. The bases are TGTGCCATCAGTGAGTTCCAGGACACGGAGCAGTACTTC.